Listed here is a single T cell receptor (beta chain). Its antigen is still unknown. Naive CD4+ cells had CD25+ Tregs removed. The V gene's germline CDR1 is MNHEY and CDR2 SVGAGI. This CDR3 region has 14 residues. Deletions cut 4 bases from V and 2 bases from J, with 11 bases between. Findings and caveats of the study: The TCR gene usage of tumor memory CD4+ T cells clustered together with blood and lymph node memory CD4+ cells and with lymph node naive CD4+ cells. Tumor Tregs overlapped most with tumor, then blood, naive CD4+ cells.

Full-length variable regions came from constant-region reverse primers plus semi-nested Nested Universal Primer A PCR. TCRdb ran MiXCR on the 5' RACE reads and lists one entry per CDR3 protein. Here the sample spans nearly 55,000 distinct CDR3 sequences, around 25% being singletons. Material: tumor-infiltrating naive CD4+ T cells sorted from the breast tumor. Specified subset: naive CD4+ T cells, CD4+CD45RA+CD25-. This chain connects TRBV6-5 to TRBJ2-5; D may match TRBD1 or TRBD2 (5 bases each). This receptor was identified in a female donor with breast cancer. The CDR3 nucleotides are TGTGCCAGCAGTTTGGGGGACCTTCAAGAGACCCAGTACTTC. Translation: CASSLGDLQETQYF.